This TCR beta chain was recovered during a study of a mutant IDH1 vaccine in newly diagnosed glioma. This table comes from immunoSEQ multiplex PCR, and its TCRdb copy is limited to in-frame clones, with some not included. The sample has some 23,000 clones; roughly two thirds are singletons. As to time point: week 11, during vaccination. What each vaccine dose contained was 300 ug of mutant IDH1 20-mer peptide, accompanied by topical imiquimod. Turning to this clone: Its antigen remains unidentified.

The V and J ends lost 2 bases and 3 bases respectively, with 7 bases between them. Germline values: CDR1 SNHLY, CDR2 FYNNEI. The CDR3 spans 13 residues. The specimen was peripheral blood mononuclear cells (PBMCs), collected from a glioma patient whose treatment included an IDH1 peptide vaccine. This clonotype was obtained from a young man with glioma. Some clones in this sample may be carry-over from other donors' samples. The chain couples TRBV2 to TRBJ1-2; D gene unclear. The CDR3 reads CASSEWADYGYTF. The CDR3 bases are TGTGCCAGCAGTGAATGGGCAGACTATGGCTACACCTTC.